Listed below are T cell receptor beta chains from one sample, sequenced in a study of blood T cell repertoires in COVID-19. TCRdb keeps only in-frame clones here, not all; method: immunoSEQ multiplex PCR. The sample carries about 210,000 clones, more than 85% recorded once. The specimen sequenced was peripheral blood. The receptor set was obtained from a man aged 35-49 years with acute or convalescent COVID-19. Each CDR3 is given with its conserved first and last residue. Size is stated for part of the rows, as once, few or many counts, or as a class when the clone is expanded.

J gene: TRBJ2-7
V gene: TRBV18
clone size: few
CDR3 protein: CASSPGTGSSYEQYF

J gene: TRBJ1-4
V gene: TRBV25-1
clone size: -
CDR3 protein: CASSDGQGPNEKLFF

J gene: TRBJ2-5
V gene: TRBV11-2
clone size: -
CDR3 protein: CASSLGTGALVETQYF

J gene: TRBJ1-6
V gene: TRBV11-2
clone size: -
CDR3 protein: CASGTVGGNSPLHF

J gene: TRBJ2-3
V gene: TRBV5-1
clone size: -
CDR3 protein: CASSSVPDRPSDTQYF

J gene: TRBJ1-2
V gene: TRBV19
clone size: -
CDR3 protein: CASSITLPDENGYTF

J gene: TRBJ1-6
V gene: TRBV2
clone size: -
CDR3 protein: CASSVEVLESYNSPLHF

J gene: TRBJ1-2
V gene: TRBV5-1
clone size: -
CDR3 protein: CASSPGETRGYGYTF

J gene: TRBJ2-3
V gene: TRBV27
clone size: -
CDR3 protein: CASSLSPLPGGTQYF

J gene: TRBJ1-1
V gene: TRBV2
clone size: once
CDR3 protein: CASSEEGYTEAFF

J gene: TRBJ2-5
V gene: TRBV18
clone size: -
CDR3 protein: CASSRSTGNLETQYF

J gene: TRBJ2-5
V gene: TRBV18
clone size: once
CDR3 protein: CASSRQDRAGYF

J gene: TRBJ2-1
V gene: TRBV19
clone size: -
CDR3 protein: CATKEPRRGYNEQFF

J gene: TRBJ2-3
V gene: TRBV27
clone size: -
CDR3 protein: CASTPGGQPTDTQYF

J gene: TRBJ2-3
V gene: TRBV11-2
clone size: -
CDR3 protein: CASSLVSRLAGGTDTQYF

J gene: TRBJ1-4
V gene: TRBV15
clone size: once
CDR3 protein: CATSRERSNEKLFF

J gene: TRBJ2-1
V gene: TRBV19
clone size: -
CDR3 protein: CASSDQGVYNEQFF

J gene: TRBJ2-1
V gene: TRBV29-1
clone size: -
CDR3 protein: CSVEANSASSYNEQFF

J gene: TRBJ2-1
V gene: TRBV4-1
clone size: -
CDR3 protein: CASSPQTGDRNEQFF

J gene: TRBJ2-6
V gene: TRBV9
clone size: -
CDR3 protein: CASSPRTGLGSGANVLTF

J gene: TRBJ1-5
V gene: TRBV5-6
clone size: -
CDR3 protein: CASSSYRLGRPLDNQPQHF

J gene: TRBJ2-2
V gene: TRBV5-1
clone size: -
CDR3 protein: CASSLVWTSGDRTGELFF

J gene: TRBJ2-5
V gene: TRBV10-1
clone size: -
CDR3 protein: CASSDGGAGETQYF

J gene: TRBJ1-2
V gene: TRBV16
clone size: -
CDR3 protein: CASSTPGLLTNYGYTF

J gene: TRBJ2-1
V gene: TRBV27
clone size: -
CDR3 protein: CASSLTGGGFGFNEQFF

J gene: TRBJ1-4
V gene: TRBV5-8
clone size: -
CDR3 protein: CASSPPGRSNEKLFF

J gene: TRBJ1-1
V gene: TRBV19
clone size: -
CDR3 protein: CASSRFGGSEAFF

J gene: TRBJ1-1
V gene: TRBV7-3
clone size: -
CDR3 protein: CASSSGTGGVGSNTEAFF

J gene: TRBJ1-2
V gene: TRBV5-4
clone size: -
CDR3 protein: CASSPGQIYGYTF

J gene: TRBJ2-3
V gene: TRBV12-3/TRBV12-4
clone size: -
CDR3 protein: CATRQGNTDTQYF

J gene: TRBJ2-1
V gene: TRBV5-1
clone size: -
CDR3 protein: CASSGTGLYNEQFF

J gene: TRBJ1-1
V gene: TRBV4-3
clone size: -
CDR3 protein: CASSRSGVTEAFF

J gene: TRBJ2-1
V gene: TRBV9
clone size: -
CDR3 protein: CASSAGTSGRIEQFF